Included here is one T cell receptor (beta chain) sequence, with context. Its antigen is still unknown. Base qualities are missing; no much larger clone stands one base away. The cohort consisted of hundreds of healthy bone marrow donors. At the time of sampling, every cohort member was nominally healthy, though immune exposures that went unrecorded were likely present. The donor tested CMV seronegative, placing the donor among the approximately 400 seronegative members of the cohort. A peripheral blood sample was collected from each donor, and TCR beta sequencing was performed on peripheral blood mononuclear cells. The Qiagen DNeasy Blood Extraction Kit was used to extract genomic DNA from the blood cell samples. These data originate in a study of cytomegalovirus exposure and HLA in healthy donors (dated by TCRdb to the late 2010s). With regard to the full study: An earlier analysis of several hundred of the donors reported under 300 Gb of sequence data and some 110 million unique TCR beta sequences obtained from approximately 180 million T cells. About 280 gigabases of sequencing data and approximately 92 million unique TCR sequences made up an early release that covered about 640 HLA-typed donors. Of the roughly 410 genotyped donors, 75% to 85% were placed in the genetic ancestry cluster associated with self-reported Caucasian donors. The study was designed to test whether signatures of past pathogen exposure could be identified by cataloging public T cell receptors. The study profiled the T cell repertoires of about 640 subjects by immunosequencing and related them to cytomegalovirus serostatus. A separate validation cohort of 100 to 150 different subjects was used in addition to the approximately 700-subject first cohort. The study combined high-throughput TCR immunosequencing, statistical association of individual TCRs with disease status, and machine learning to predict cytomegalovirus infection status. To study patterns of TCR occurrence, a later analysis re-analyzed previously published TCR beta repertoires from 666 donors and added high-resolution HLA genotyping. In the later analysis, no new phenotypic data were used to find candidate immune exposures; instead, reliance was placed on TCR beta sequences and their occurrence across donors. To decide whether each TCR beta V gene segment behaved as functional or pseudogenic, an earlier analysis of fewer than 750 of the donors relied on high-throughput TCR beta sequencing. Donor age, sex, ethnicity and CMV serostatus were compiled alongside the repertoire data. A later genetic analysis used genome-wide SNP genotypes for about 65% of the roughly 670 donors, treating that subset as a discovery cohort. Every repertoire in the discovery cohort had been generated on one and the same sequencing platform. HLA typing covered class I and class II loci at four-digit resolution. Typing coverage varied by locus: roughly 620-630 donors for A, B, C, DRB1 and DQB1; roughly 500 for DQA1; more than 600 for DPA1; fewer than 480 for DPB1. A handful of DR-DQ haplotypes were treated as single units for association and clustering because of strong linkage in the cohort. Across 398 genotyped donors of the cohort, an average of about 240,000 unique TCR beta nucleotide sequences per donor were sequenced, and around 20% of those sequences were non-productive. The paper's findings and limits, for the study overall: Most TCR sequences were seen in very few donors, while some public TCRs were found in many individuals. Broadly in line with IMGT annotations, most TCR beta V segments showed up in productive rearrangements about 90% or about 30% of the time in an earlier analysis of around 550 of the donors. The only immune exposure information available for the cohort was CMV serostatus. A further reported finding was that TCR beta sequences accurately predicted the HLA-A and HLA-B alleles for most subjects in the first cohort. Because HLA typing was missing for some donors at each locus, association tests included only the typed subset. A cluster of highly shared sequence variants was judged likely to be a technical artifact of the sequencing pipeline. Some IMGT-functional V segments, including TRBV6-2 and TRBV6-3, could not be distinguished by the 87-base-pair reads and were therefore excluded. It was suggested by the authors that the approach could potentially be generalized to other disease states and immunological phenotypes. Correlated functional status among segregating V segments might be attributable to linkage disequilibrium, but an unknown experimental factor could not be ruled out. Compared with equally common non-associated chains, HLA-associated TCR beta chains in a later analysis were more clonally expanded and had lower generation probabilities. The cohort was sequenced for TCR beta chains only, and without alpha or paired-chain data the features that could be detected were limited. The presence/absence analyses assumed that sequencing depth was roughly uniform across donors, and that assumption may not be true. According to a later analysis, most CMV-associated TCR beta chains appeared to be HLA-restricted, and the HLA associations seemed to be driven largely by CMV exposure. Some 16 rarely observed V segments, including chromosome 9 orphons, were excluded from the earlier analysis of several hundred of the donors because counts were too low. A few of the identified cytomegalovirus-associated TCR beta chains were confirmed in vitro to be specific for cytomegalovirus antigens. At a false discovery rate of 0.05, a later analysis linked 16,000 or so TCR beta sequences to specific HLA alleles. In a later analysis, several top co-occurrence clusters were reported to appear linked to parvovirus B19, influenza, CMV and Epstein-Barr virus. In a later analysis, the rate of TCR association differed among HLA loci, with DRB1 alleles having the most associated TCRs and HLA-C alleles having the fewest. In the study, roughly 160 TCR beta chains were listed as associated with cytomegalovirus. Compared with the approximately 720-donor mean, donors in an Asian-associated ancestry cluster had fewer N-insertions in productive TCRs, according to a later genetic analysis. An association between a missense DCLRE1C variant and V-gene and J-gene trimming of TCR beta chains was found in a later genetic analysis and replicated in an independent cohort. Cytomegalovirus status was reported to be diagnosed by the classifier with high specificity and sensitivity in both the original and validation cohorts. Assigning TCR associations to individual alleles was difficult when HLA alleles, especially DR and DQ, strongly co-occurred.

Libraries were made using the immunoSEQ multiplex PCR assay. For the multiplex PCR, a mixture combining 60 forward primers for TCR Vbeta segments and 13 reverse primers for TCR Jbeta segments was used. Amplification of the CDR3 region of rearranged TCR beta genes was performed with a multiplex PCR assay on genomic DNA. The amplified TCR beta libraries were sequenced on the Illumina HiSeq System as 87-base-pair reads. The study's processing was this. A later analysis tallied 70 million to 100 million unique TCR beta chains across the 650 to 750 repertoires, and about 12 million of those chains were shared by two or more donors. Raw reads were error-corrected and collapsed into unique sequences by a nearest-neighbor algorithm in which closely related sequences were merged to remove PCR and sequencing errors. Alignment of CDR3 sequences to IMGT reference sequences was used to assign V, D and J gene segments. For a sequence to be retained, a match of at least six nucleotides to both a V gene segment and a J gene segment was required. A rearrangement was called productive if the CDR3 had no stop codons and remained in frame with V and J, and every other rearrangement was called non-productive. CDR3 was defined by IMGT convention, running from the second conserved V-encoded cysteine to the conserved J-encoded phenylalanine. The earlier analysis of roughly 590 of the donors excluded sequences that lacked an unambiguous match to a single V gene segment. An earlier analysis of 587 of the donors classified V segments as functional when productive rearrangements were above 56.7% and as segregating when the standard deviation between donors was above 5%. A statistical classification framework was built for diagnosing cytomegalovirus status from the catalog of TCR beta chain sequences. In a later analysis, V and J genes were assigned by comparing TCR nucleotide sequences against IMGT/GENE-DB human TR gene sequences. A later analysis assigned CDR3 sequences and most-parsimonious VDJ recombination scenarios with the TCRdist pipeline. A later analysis defined each TCR beta chain by its CDR3 amino acid sequence plus V-gene family, and excluded reads lacking a unique V-gene family. In a later analysis, 450 to 600 highly shared, low-generation-probability nucleotide sequences were removed to address suspected cross-contamination and a sequencing artifact. In a later analysis, a clonal expansion index for each public chain was calculated from normalized within-repertoire ranks of inferred template counts. A later analysis computed generation probabilities with a VDJ recombination model fitted to out-of-frame rearrangements, and checked the results against IGoR. A later analysis scored TCR-TCR, TCR-HLA and TCR-CMV co-occurrence with hypergeometric tests, applying a repertoire-size bias correction to TCR pairs. A later analysis estimated false discovery rates by permuting HLA or CMV assignments 20 times. A later analysis grouped co-occurring TCRs with DBSCAN, adding TCRdist sequence similarity when clustering within HLA-allele-positive subsets. For co-occurrence clustering, repertoires with fewer than 30,000 or more than 120,000 public chains were excluded, along with roughly five repertoires with anomalous nucleotide sharing. The immuneACCESS repertoire file appears here via TCRdb, limited to in-frame rearrangements. These files lack a portion of the clones; in checked studies, under half of the deficit traces to unresolved V genes, and the cause of the others is not known. The V and J calls and clone size are taken from that table; D and trimming were inferred from the DNA. The sample has 150,000 to 200,000 clones on record, about 78% of them singletons. More than 1.3% of the sample is in the top ten clones.

At the junction V is shortened by 2 bases and J by 0 bases, with 8 bases in between. Spanning cysteine to phenylalanine, the CDR3 consists of 16 amino acids. Only CDR3 DNA is held: 48 bases, read in frame from base 1. CDR1 and CDR2 are drawn from the germline V gene: SGHTA, FQGNSA. The chain uses TRBV7-2 and TRBJ2-6, and perhaps TRBD1 as D gene, on 5 matching bases. Sequenced sample: PBMCs. The clonotype was recovered from a male donor in good health and CMV-seronegative. The DNA sequence is as follows: TGTGCCAGCAGCTTAAGACAGCACTCTGGGGCCAACGTCCTGACTTTC. The resulting protein is CASSLRQHSGANVLTF.